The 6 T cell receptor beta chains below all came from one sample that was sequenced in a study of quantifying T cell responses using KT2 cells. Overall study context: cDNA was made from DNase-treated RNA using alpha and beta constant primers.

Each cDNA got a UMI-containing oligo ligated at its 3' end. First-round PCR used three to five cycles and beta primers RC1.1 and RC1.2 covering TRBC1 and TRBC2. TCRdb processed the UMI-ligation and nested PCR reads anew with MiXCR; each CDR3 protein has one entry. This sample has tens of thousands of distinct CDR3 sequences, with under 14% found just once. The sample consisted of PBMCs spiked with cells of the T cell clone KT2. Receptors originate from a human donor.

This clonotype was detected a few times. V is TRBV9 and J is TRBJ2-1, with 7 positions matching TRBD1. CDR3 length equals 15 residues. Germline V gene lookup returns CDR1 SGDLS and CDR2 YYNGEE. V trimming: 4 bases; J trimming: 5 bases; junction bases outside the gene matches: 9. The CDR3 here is CASSPWGTANNEQFF. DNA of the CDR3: TGTGCCAGCAGCCCCTGGGGGACAGCGAACAATGAGCAGTTCTTC.

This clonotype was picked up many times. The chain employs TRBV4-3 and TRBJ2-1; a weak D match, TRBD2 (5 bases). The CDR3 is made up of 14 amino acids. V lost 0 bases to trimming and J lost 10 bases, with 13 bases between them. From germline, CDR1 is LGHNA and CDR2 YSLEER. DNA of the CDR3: TGCGCCAGCAGCCAAGAGGTTGGACTGCTGGAGCAGTTCTTC. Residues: CASSQEVGLLEQFF.

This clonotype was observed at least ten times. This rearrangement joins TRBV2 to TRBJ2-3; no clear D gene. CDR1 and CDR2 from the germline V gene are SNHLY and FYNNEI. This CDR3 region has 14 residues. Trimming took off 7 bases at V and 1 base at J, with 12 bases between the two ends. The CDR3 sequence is CASNHDRGTDTQYF. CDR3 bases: TGTGCCAGCAACCACGACCGTGGCACAGATACGCAGTATTTT.

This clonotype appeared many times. CDR3 sequence: CATGVFSSYEQYF. The DNA for the CDR3 is TGTGCCACGGGCGTCTTTAGCTCCTACGAGCAGTACTTC. The rearrangement links TRBV24-1 to TRBJ2-7; D not resolved. This CDR3 region has 13 residues. Germline CDR1 reads KGHDR; CDR2 reads SFDVKD. V was clipped by 10 bases and J by 0 bases, with 12 bases between them.

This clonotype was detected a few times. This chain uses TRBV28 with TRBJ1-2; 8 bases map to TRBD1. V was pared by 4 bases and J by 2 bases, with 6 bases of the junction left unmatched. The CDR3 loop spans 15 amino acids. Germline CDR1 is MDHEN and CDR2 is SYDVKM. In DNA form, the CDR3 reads TGTGCCAGCAGTTCCGTCGGGACAGGAAACTATGGCTACACCTTC. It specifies CASSSVGTGNYGYTF.

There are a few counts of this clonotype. CDR3 DNA sequence: TGTGCCAGCAGGCCGCCTCAGGCGGCTCGGGAGCTGTTTTTT. It encodes CASRPPQAARELFF. The V and J genes are TRBV6-5 and TRBJ2-2; D is unclear. Looked up from germline, CDR1 is MNHEY and CDR2 is SVGAGI. V was pared by 6 bases and J by 9 bases, with 17 bases between. The CDR3 totals 14 residues.